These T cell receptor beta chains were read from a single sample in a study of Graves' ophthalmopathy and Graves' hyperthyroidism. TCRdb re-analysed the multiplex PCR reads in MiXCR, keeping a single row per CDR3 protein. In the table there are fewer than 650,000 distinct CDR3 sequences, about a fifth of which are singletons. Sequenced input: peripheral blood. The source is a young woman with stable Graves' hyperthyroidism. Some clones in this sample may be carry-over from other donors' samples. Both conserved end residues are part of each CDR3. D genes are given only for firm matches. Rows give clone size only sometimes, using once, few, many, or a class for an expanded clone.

cdr3_nt: TGTGCCAGCAGCTTAGCGCGCGGGGGGATCCAAGAGACCCAGTACTTC; cdr3_aa: CASSLARGGIQETQYF; v_call: TRBV7-8; clone_size: many; j_call: TRBJ2-5; d_call: TRBD2; cdr3_length: 16
cdr3_nt: TGTGCCAGCAGTTATCAGGGTAGCACTGAAGCTTTCTTT; cdr3_aa: CASSYQGSTEAFF; v_call: TRBV12-3/TRBV12-4; clone_size: many; j_call: TRBJ1-1; d_call: -; cdr3_length: 13
cdr3_nt: TGTGCCAGCAGCGCGGACAGGGGCACTGAAGCTTTCTTT; cdr3_aa: CASSADRGTEAFF; v_call: TRBV7-7; clone_size: many; j_call: TRBJ1-1; d_call: TRBD1; cdr3_length: 13
cdr3_nt: TGTGCCAGCAGCACTAGCGGACACTCCTACGAGCAGTACTTC; cdr3_aa: CASSTSGHSYEQYF; v_call: TRBV9; clone_size: many; j_call: TRBJ2-7; d_call: TRBD2; cdr3_length: 14
cdr3_nt: TGTGCCAGCAGTTCAGAATACAGGGTAGCTGAAGCTTTCTTT; cdr3_aa: CASSSEYRVAEAFF; v_call: TRBV12-3/TRBV12-4; clone_size: few; j_call: TRBJ1-1; d_call: -; cdr3_length: 14
cdr3_nt: TGTGCCAGCAGACCCGACGGAAACATTCAGTACTTC; cdr3_aa: CASRPDGNIQYF; v_call: TRBV6-2/TRBV6-3; clone_size: many; j_call: TRBJ2-4; d_call: -; cdr3_length: 12
cdr3_nt: TGTGCCACCAGTGATTCCGGGACAGGGCGGGTCGGGGAGCTGTTTTTT; cdr3_aa: CATSDSGTGRVGELFF; v_call: TRBV24-1; clone_size: -; j_call: TRBJ2-2; d_call: TRBD1; cdr3_length: 16
cdr3_nt: TGTGCCAGCAGTTTCGGTGGAGCAGGGAATTCGGGTCAGCCCCAGCATTTT; cdr3_aa: CASSFGGAGNSGQPQHF; v_call: TRBV6-2/TRBV6-3; clone_size: -; j_call: TRBJ1-5; d_call: -; cdr3_length: 17
cdr3_nt: TGTGCCAGCAGCTTGGGACCATCAGGGGAGCAGTACTTC; cdr3_aa: CASSLGPSGEQYF; v_call: TRBV11-3; clone_size: many; j_call: TRBJ2-7; d_call: -; cdr3_length: 13
cdr3_nt: TGTGCCAGCAGTGTAACCTTAGGGACAGGAGGCTCCTACGAGCAGTACTTC; cdr3_aa: CASSVTLGTGGSYEQYF; v_call: TRBV6-1; clone_size: many; j_call: TRBJ2-7; d_call: TRBD1; cdr3_length: 17
cdr3_nt: TGCGCCAGCAGCCCGGGACAGTCGGGCAATCAGCCCCAGCATTTT; cdr3_aa: CASSPGQSGNQPQHF; v_call: TRBV5-1; clone_size: many; j_call: TRBJ1-5; d_call: TRBD1; cdr3_length: 15
cdr3_nt: TGTGCCAGCACTAGTCGACAGGGGAGCACTGAAGCTTTCTTT; cdr3_aa: CASTSRQGSTEAFF; v_call: TRBV6-1; clone_size: many; j_call: TRBJ1-1; d_call: TRBD1; cdr3_length: 14
cdr3_nt: TGCAGTGCTAAATGGAACACTGAAGCTTTCTTT; cdr3_aa: CSAKWNTEAFF; v_call: TRBV20-1; clone_size: -; j_call: TRBJ1-1; d_call: -; cdr3_length: 11
cdr3_nt: TGTGCCACCAGCAAACCGGGACTCCTCTTGGACCAGCCCCAGCATTTT; cdr3_aa: CATSKPGLLLDQPQHF; v_call: TRBV15; clone_size: many; j_call: TRBJ1-5; d_call: -; cdr3_length: 16
cdr3_nt: TGTGCCAGCACCCGTCTAGCGGGAGGATACTACGAGCAGTACTTC; cdr3_aa: CASTRLAGGYYEQYF; v_call: TRBV7-9; clone_size: many; j_call: TRBJ2-7; d_call: TRBD2; cdr3_length: 15
cdr3_nt: TGTGCCAGCACTCGGCGGGAGGGCCTCAGATACAACGAGCAGTACTTC; cdr3_aa: CASTRREGLRYNEQYF; v_call: TRBV2; clone_size: many; j_call: TRBJ2-7; d_call: TRBD2; cdr3_length: 16
cdr3_nt: TGTGCCAGCAGCGTAACAGGATCCCAAGAGACCCAGTACTTC; cdr3_aa: CASSVTGSQETQYF; v_call: TRBV11-1; clone_size: many; j_call: TRBJ2-5; d_call: -; cdr3_length: 14
cdr3_nt: TGCAGTGCTAGAGGACTAGCGGGGACCGGGGAGCTGTTTTTT; cdr3_aa: CSARGLAGTGELFF; v_call: TRBV20-1; clone_size: many; j_call: TRBJ2-2; d_call: TRBD2; cdr3_length: 14
cdr3_nt: TGTGCCAGCAGCTTAACGGGCTCGCCACGGGAGACCCAGTACTTC; cdr3_aa: CASSLTGSPRETQYF; v_call: TRBV7-3; clone_size: many; j_call: TRBJ2-5; d_call: -; cdr3_length: 15
cdr3_nt: TGTGCCAGCAATCTGGGGTCCGAGACCCAGTACTTC; cdr3_aa: CASNLGSETQYF; v_call: TRBV28; clone_size: -; j_call: TRBJ2-5; d_call: -; cdr3_length: 12
cdr3_nt: TGTGCCAGCAGCCAAGATTTCACCACTGAAGCTTTCTTT; cdr3_aa: CASSQDFTTEAFF; v_call: TRBV3-1; clone_size: many; j_call: TRBJ1-1; d_call: -; cdr3_length: 13
cdr3_nt: TGTGCCAGCAGCCCCCCGCGGTTGGCTCTCGAGCAGTACTTC; cdr3_aa: CASSPPRLALEQYF; v_call: TRBV12-3/TRBV12-4; clone_size: many; j_call: TRBJ2-7; d_call: -; cdr3_length: 14
cdr3_nt: TGTGCCAGTAGCGAGAGGGAGGACACTGAAGCTTTCTTT; cdr3_aa: CASSEREDTEAFF; v_call: TRBV19; clone_size: many; j_call: TRBJ1-1; d_call: -; cdr3_length: 13
cdr3_nt: TGCGCCAGCAGCCTCGCCCGCCAGGGGGTGGAGACCCAGTACTTC; cdr3_aa: CASSLARQGVETQYF; v_call: TRBV4-1; clone_size: few; j_call: TRBJ2-5; d_call: TRBD1; cdr3_length: 15
cdr3_nt: TGTGCCAGCTTACAGGGTTTAAGTCAGCCCCAGCATTTT; cdr3_aa: CASLQGLSQPQHF; v_call: TRBV6-1; clone_size: -; j_call: TRBJ1-5; d_call: -; cdr3_length: 13